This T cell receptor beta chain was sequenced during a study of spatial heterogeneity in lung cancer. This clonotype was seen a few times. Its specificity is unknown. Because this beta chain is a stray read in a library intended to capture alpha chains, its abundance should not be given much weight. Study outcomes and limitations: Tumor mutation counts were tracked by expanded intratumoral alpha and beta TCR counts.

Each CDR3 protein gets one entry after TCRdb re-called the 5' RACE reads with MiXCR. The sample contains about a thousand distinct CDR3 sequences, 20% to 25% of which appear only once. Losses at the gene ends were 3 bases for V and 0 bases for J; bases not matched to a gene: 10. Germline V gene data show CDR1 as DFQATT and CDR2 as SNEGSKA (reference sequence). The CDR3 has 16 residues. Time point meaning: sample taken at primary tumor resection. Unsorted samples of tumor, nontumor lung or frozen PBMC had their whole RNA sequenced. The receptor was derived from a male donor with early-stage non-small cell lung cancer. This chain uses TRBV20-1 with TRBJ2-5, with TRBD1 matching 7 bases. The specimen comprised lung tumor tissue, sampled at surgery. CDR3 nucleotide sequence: TGCAGTGCTAGCCCAGAGTTGGACAGGTACCAAGAGACCCAGTACTTC. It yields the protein CSASPELDRYQETQYF.